The next 20 T cell receptor beta chains were all read from a single sample in a study. TCRdb reprocessed the RT-PCR reads with MiXCR, giving one entry per CDR3 protein. The sample holds about 700,000 distinct CDR3 sequences, 14% seen once. The sequencing sample was made of memory CD4+ T cells from blood. The receptor set was obtained from a female donor in good health, serving as a healthy control.

This clonotype was counted many times. The genes are TRBV12-3 or TRBV12-4 and TRBJ2-5; 11 bases match TRBD2. The V and J ends lost 7 bases and 5 bases, in that order; junction bases with no gene match: 6. CDR3 size: 14 residues. The CDR3 DNA reads TGTGCCAGCACTATACTAGCGGGAGATGAGACCCAGTACTTC. This translates into CASTILAGDETQYF.

This clonotype showed up just a few times. V usage is TRBV20-1 and J usage is TRBJ2-1; 8 bases match TRBD2. CDR3 length equals 19 residues. V lost 6 bases to trimming and J lost 0 bases; unmatched junction nucleotides: 19. Germline V gene sequence: CDR1 DFQATT, CDR2 SNEGSKA (reference sequence). CDR3 protein: CSAKSRGGAGMNSYNEQFF. CDR3 bases: TGCAGTGCCAAGAGCCGGGGGGGGGCAGGGATGAACTCCTACAATGAGCAGTTCTTC.

The rearrangement uses TRBV20-1 and TRBJ2-1, with 8 bases lining up with TRBD2. The germline gives CDR1 DFQATT, CDR2 SNEGSKA (reference sequence). Trimming removed 4 bases from V and 0 bases from J; junction bases left unmatched: 5. The CDR3 loop spans 15 amino acids. CDR3 residues: CSAKTSGSSYNEQFF. The CDR3 region has the DNA TGCAGTGCTAAAACCAGCGGGAGCTCCTACAATGAGCAGTTCTTC.

This clonotype was observed a handful of times. This rearrangement joins TRBV11-3 to TRBJ1-1; D unclear. Trimming pared 5 bases from V and 1 base from J, leaving 8 bases between. The CDR3 length is 13 residues. The germline gives CDR1 SGHNT, CDR2 YENEEA. The DNA of the CDR3 is TGTGCCAGCAGCGCCTACAGGAACACTGAAGCTTTCTTT. Amino acids: CASSAYRNTEAFF.

This clonotype appeared many times. V and J are TRBV6-6 and TRBJ2-1; D unresolved. V lost 6 bases to trimming and J lost 0 bases, with 9 bases between them. The CDR3 is 14 amino acids. Germline V lookup: CDR1 MNHNY, CDR2 SVGAGI (reference sequence). The CDR3 reads CASRSHSSYNEQFF. The CDR3 DNA reads TGTGCCAGCAGATCTCATAGCTCCTACAATGAGCAGTTCTTC.

In its sample, this clonotype was seen a few times. The genes are TRBV5-1 and TRBJ2-2, with TRBD1 identical over 9 bases. The J segment lost 5 bases and the V segment lost 3 bases, leaving 11 bases of the junction unmatched. Germline loops: CDR1 SGHRS, CDR2 YFSETQ. This CDR3 has 17 amino acids. CDR3: CASSSYGGQGSTGELFF. Written as DNA, the CDR3 is TGCGCCAGCAGCTCCTACGGGGGACAGGGTAGTACCGGGGAGCTGTTTTTT.

This clonotype occurred a few times. V and J are TRBV3-1 and TRBJ2-7, with D unresolved. This CDR3 region has 12 residues. V lost 2 bases and J 5 bases, leaving 7 bases between the germline ends. Germline assignment: CDR1 LGHDT and CDR2 YNNKEL (reference sequence). CDR3 nucleotide sequence: TGTGCCAGCAGCCAAACAAAAAACGAGCAGTACTTC. Encoded protein: CASSQTKNEQYF.

The rearrangement uses TRBV5-1 and TRBJ2-3; D is possibly TRBD2 (6 bases). Trimming cost V 4 bases and J 3 bases, with 18 bases left between them. The CDR3 is 16 residues long. Germline lookup yields CDR1 SGHRS and CDR2 YFSETQ. CDR3 in DNA: TGCGCCAGCAGCGCCACGGGAGATCCGAGGACAGATACGCAGTATTTT. Its protein product is CASSATGDPRTDTQYF.

This clonotype showed up just a few times. The genes are TRBV27 and TRBJ2-7, with 7 bases lining up with TRBD1. The ends lost 3 bases at V and 4 bases at J; junction bases unmatched: 9. CDR3 length: 15 residues. CDR1 is MNHEY and CDR2 is SMNVEV in the germline V gene (reference sequence). The CDR3 DNA sequence: TGTGCCAGCAGTTTCGGGGAAAGGGGGCTATACGAGCAGTACTTC. Translating it yields CASSFGERGLYEQYF.

The V gene is TRBV2, the J gene TRBJ2-7; 9 bases are shared with TRBD1. This CDR3 contains 15 residues. The V gene end was trimmed by 7 bases and the J gene end by 3 bases; junction bases not matched to a gene: 10. The germline V gene encodes CDR1 SNHLY and CDR2 FYNNEI. Written as DNA, the CDR3 is TGTGCCAGCAAGGAGACGGGACAGGGCATCTACGAGCAGTACTTC. Its translation: CASKETGQGIYEQYF.

The chain is built from TRBV10-2 and TRBJ1-1; TRBD1 agrees at 8 bases. CDR3 length: 15 residues. From germline, CDR1 is WSHSY and CDR2 SAAADI. The V gene end was trimmed by 6 bases and the J gene end by 0 bases; junction bases not matched to a gene: 6. The CDR3 loop is CASRVAGGLNTEAFF. CDR3 sequence (DNA): TGCGCCAGCAGGGTGGCAGGGGGCTTGAACACTGAAGCTTTCTTT.

This clonotype was observed a few times. The rearrangement links TRBV12-3 or TRBV12-4 to TRBJ1-1; the D gene is possibly TRBD1 (5 bases). The CDR3 loop spans 14 amino acids. V dropped 3 bases and J dropped 6 bases, with 14 bases sitting between them. CDR3 sequence (DNA): TGTGCCAGCAGTTTGCTCCGCAGGGTGGCTGAAGCTTTCTTT. It encodes CASSLLRRVAEAFF.

CDR3 coding DNA: TGCGCCAGCACCAACCGGGAGAGAGAGACCCAGTACTTC. It encodes CASTNRERETQYF. The chain joins TRBV23-1 to TRBJ2-5; D possibly corresponds to TRBD2 (6 bases). TRBV23-1 carries the ORF label, with uncertain function. V was pared by 7 bases and J by 4 bases, with 13 bases between. This CDR3 spans 13 amino acids.

This chain connects TRBV4-3 to TRBJ1-1; 7 positions match TRBD1. V gave up 4 bases and J gave up 0 bases; unmatched junction bases: 5. Germline assignment: CDR1 LGHNA and CDR2 YSLEER. The CDR3 has 15 amino acids. The CDR3 region has the DNA TGCGCCAGCAGCCGGGGGACAGCGATGAACACTGAAGCTTTCTTT. Translated, it gives CASSRGTAMNTEAFF.

This clonotype was counted ten times or more. The V gene is TRBV7-9, the J gene TRBJ2-1, with a weak D call TRBD2 (6 bases). V lost 4 bases, J lost 10 bases, and 17 bases lay in between. In germline, CDR1 is SEHNR, CDR2 FQNEAQ (reference sequence). This CDR3 contains 14 residues. CDR3 sequence: CASSSDFSGPEQFF. In nucleotides, the CDR3 is TGTGCCAGCAGCTCGGACTTTAGCGGTCCAGAGCAGTTCTTC.

In this sample, this clonotype turned up many times. The V call is TRBV4-3, the J call TRBJ2-1, with TRBD2 identical over 9 bases. Germline V gene data show CDR1 as LGHNA and CDR2 as YSLEER. Losses at the gene ends were 4 bases for V and 7 bases for J; bases not matched to a gene: 2. The CDR3 has 13 amino acids. The CDR3 protein is CASSRGLANEQFF. The CDR3 bases are TGCGCCAGCAGCCGGGGACTAGCAAATGAGCAGTTCTTC.

About this clonotype: The junction and the germline gene differ at one end; a read error may be behind it. The gene calls are TRBV12-3 or TRBV12-4 and TRBJ2-7; D may be TRBD1 or TRBD2 (5 bases each). The CDR3 covers 16 residues. CDR3 sequence reads: CASSLLGRVATGELYF. DNA for the CDR3: TGTGCCAGCAGCCTCCTGGGCAGGGTAGCCACCGGGGAGCTGTACTTC.

This clonotype has just a few counts. J is TRBJ2-1 and V is TRBV7-9; 8 positions agree with TRBD1. From germline, CDR1 is SEHNR and CDR2 FQNEAQ (reference sequence). The CDR3 contains 14 residues. Trimming removed 6 bases from V and 6 bases from J; junction bases left unmatched: 7. This CDR3 is CASRHQDRVNEQFF. The CDR3 nucleotides read TGTGCCAGCAGGCACCAGGACAGGGTCAATGAGCAGTTCTTC.

This clonotype was seen repeatedly, ten times or more. The CDR3 loop is CASSYSDNSAYEQYF. As DNA, the CDR3 is TGTGCCAGCAGTTACTCGGACAATTCCGCCTACGAGCAGTACTTC. The chain has TRBV6-5 and TRBJ2-7, with D perhaps matching TRBD1 (5 bases). Per germline, CDR1 MNHEY and CDR2 SVGAGI. V lost 0 bases to trimming and J lost 2 bases, with 11 bases between them. The CDR3 extends over 15 amino acids.

Many counts were recorded for this clonotype. The chain couples TRBV6-2 or TRBV6-3 to TRBJ2-7; 11 bases are a match to TRBD2. The germline CDR1 and CDR2 sequences are MNHEY and SVGEGT. Losses at the gene ends were 6 bases for V and 2 bases for J; bases not matched to a gene: 6. The CDR3 covers 15 residues. The CDR3 loop is CASRSGTSGPYEQYF. The CDR3 nucleotides read TGTGCCAGCAGGTCCGGGACTAGCGGACCCTACGAGCAGTACTTC.